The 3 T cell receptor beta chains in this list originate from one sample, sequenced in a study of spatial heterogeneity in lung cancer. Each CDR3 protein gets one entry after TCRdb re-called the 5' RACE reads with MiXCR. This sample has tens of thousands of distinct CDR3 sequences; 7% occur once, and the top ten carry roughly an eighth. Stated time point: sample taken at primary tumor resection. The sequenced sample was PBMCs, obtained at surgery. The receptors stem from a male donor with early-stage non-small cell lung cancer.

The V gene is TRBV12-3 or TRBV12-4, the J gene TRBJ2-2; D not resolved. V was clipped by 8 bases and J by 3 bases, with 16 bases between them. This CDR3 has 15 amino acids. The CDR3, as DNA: TGTGCCAGCGATCTACCCCCGCTGTACACCGGGGAGCTGTTTTTT. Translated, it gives CASDLPPLYTGELFF.

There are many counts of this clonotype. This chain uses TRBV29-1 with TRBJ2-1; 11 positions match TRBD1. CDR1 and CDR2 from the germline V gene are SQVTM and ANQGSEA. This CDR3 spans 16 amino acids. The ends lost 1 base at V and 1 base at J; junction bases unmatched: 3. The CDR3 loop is CSVEGTGGSSYNEQFF. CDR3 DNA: TGCAGCGTTGAAGGGACAGGGGGCTCGTCCTACAATGAGCAGTTCTTC.

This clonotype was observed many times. This CDR3 reads CASSSGRPLADEQFF. The CDR3 nucleotides are TGTGCCAGCAGTTCCGGGAGGCCCCTCGCGGATGAGCAGTTCTTC. The chain links TRBV6-6 to TRBJ2-1; TRBD2 matches at 7 bases. CDR1 is MNHNY and CDR2 is SVGAGI in the germline V gene (reference sequence). The J segment lost 8 bases and the V segment lost 4 bases, leaving 11 bases of the junction unmatched. CDR3 length: 15 residues.